Shown below are 28 T cell receptor beta chains from a single sample sequenced in a study of cytomegalovirus exposure and HLA in healthy donors (dated by TCRdb to between 2016 and 2019). Libraries were made using the immunoSEQ multiplex PCR assay. A mixture of 60 forward primers for TCR Vbeta segments and 13 reverse primers for TCR Jbeta segments was used in the multiplex PCR. Here the immuneACCESS table is served through TCRdb, limited to in-frame sequences with V and J called. Missing clones are a known gap in these copies; in checked studies unresolved V genes cover under half, and the rest lacks a known reason. The table for this sample lists 150,000 to 200,000 clones; 70% to 85% of them were counted only once. The top ten clones comprise roughly 0.098% of the sample. What was sequenced was PBMCs. Receptor source: a boy aged 2-15 years in good health and CMV-seronegative.

The chain is built from TRBV19 and TRBJ2-7; 7 bases map to TRBD1. Germline loops: CDR1 LNHDA, CDR2 SQIVND (reference sequence). The ends lost 5 bases at V and 3 bases at J; junction bases unmatched: 4. CDR3 length: 13 amino acids. CDR3 residues: CASSARDSYEQYF. CDR3 coding DNA: TGTGCCAGTAGTGCCCGGGACAGCTACGAGCAGTACTTC. Looking up the rest from reference TRBV19 and TRBJ2-7 gives the full variable domain: DGGITQSPKYLFRKEGQNVTLSCEQNLNHDAMYWYRQDPGQGLRLIYYSQIVNDFQKGDIAEGYSVSREKKESFPLTVTSAQKNPTAFYLCASSARDSYEQYFGPGTRLTVT.

The chain has TRBV11-2 and TRBJ1-2; tentative D call: TRBD1 (5 bases). The V gene's germline CDR1 is SGHAT and CDR2 FQNNGV. The V and J ends lost 5 bases and 4 bases respectively, with 23 bases between them. The CDR3 spans 17 residues. CDR3 amino acids: CASSPPSRFGAAYGYTF. As DNA, the CDR3 is TGTGCCAGCAGCCCCCCGAGCCGGTTTGGGGCAGCCTATGGCTACACCTTC.

This rearrangement joins TRBV2 to TRBJ2-7, with D perhaps TRBD1 (5 bases). Trimming left V 4 bases short and J 2 bases short, with 9 bases between. Germline CDR1 reads SNHLY; CDR2 reads FYNNEI. This CDR3 is 13 amino acids long. The CDR3 bases are TGTGCCAGCAGTGTGGGGCCTACCTACGAGCAGTACTTC. It yields the protein CASSVGPTYEQYF.

The rearrangement uses TRBV4-3 and TRBJ1-6; no clear D gene. The germline gives CDR1 LGHNA, CDR2 YSLEER. CDR3 length: 16 residues. The V end lost 0 bases, the J end lost 1 base, and 7 bases lay between the germline ends. Here the CDR3 DNA reads TGCGCCAGCAGCCAAGACGAGCTTTCCTATAATTCACCCCTCCACTTT. It is translated as CASSQDELSYNSPLHF.

The chain has TRBV30 and TRBJ1-1; TRBD1 might be the D (5 bases). The CDR3 runs 13 residues. The V end lost 0 bases, the J end lost 11 bases, and 16 bases lay between the germline ends. Germline V CDR1 and CDR2: GTSNPN, SVGIG (reference sequence). CDR3 in amino acids: CAWSVRRDSNAFF. For the CDR3, the DNA is TGTGCCTGGAGTGTCCGCCGGGACTCAAATGCTTTCTTT.

V gene TRBV13 combines with J gene TRBJ1-2; 12 bases fit TRBD1. The CDR3 runs 19 residues. Trimming cost V 4 bases and J 7 bases; bases outside gene matches: 19. Germline V gene sequence: CDR1 PRHDT, CDR2 FYEKMQ (reference sequence). The CDR3 loop is CASSSRARDRGLGKLGYTF. CDR3 DNA sequence: TGTGCCAGCAGCTCCCGAGCCCGGGACAGGGGGCTTGGGAAGCTTGGCTACACCTTC.

The chain is built from TRBV18 and TRBJ2-5; D may be TRBD2 (6 bases). In germline, CDR1 is KGHSH, CDR2 LQKENI. The CDR3 contains 14 residues. V lost 2 bases and J lost 5, with 12 bases in between. The CDR3 bases are TGTGCCAGCTCACCAAACGGAGGGCGGGAGACCCAGTACTTC. This codes for CASSPNGGRETQYF.

This clone was detected only once. The V call is TRBV5-5, the J call TRBJ1-2, with D perhaps TRBD1 (6 bases). Germline V lookup: CDR1 SGHKS, CDR2 YYEKEE (reference sequence). V was clipped by 6 bases and J by 4 bases, with 25 bases between them. The CDR3 extends over 17 amino acids. In nucleotides, the CDR3 is TGTGCCAGCAAAGGTCTGGACAGCCCCCCCAGTGGCTATGGCTACACCTTC. Protein product: CASKGLDSPPSGYGYTF.

The chain links TRBV9 to TRBJ1-1; no firm D call. Germline loops: CDR1 SGDLS, CDR2 YYNGEE. V was trimmed by 3 bases and J by 4 bases, leaving 10 bases between them. The CDR3 loop spans 13 amino acids. CDR3 DNA sequence: TGTGCCAGCAGCGCTCAGGTCGGCACTGAAGCTTTCTTT. This codes for CASSAQVGTEAFF.

The CDR3 region is CASSRTGQGENTEAFF. The CDR3 DNA sequence: TGTGCCAGCAGCCGCACCGGACAGGGGGAAAACACTGAAGCTTTCTTT. This chain joins TRBV16 and TRBJ1-1, with 10 bases identical to TRBD1. The V gene's germline CDR1 is KGHSY and CDR2 FQNENV. V shed 4 bases and J 2 bases; nucleotides not matched to a gene: 7. This CDR3 spans 16 amino acids.

This clone was observed a few times. This chain connects TRBV5-1 to TRBJ2-3; a possible D gene is TRBD1 (6 bases). V lost 0 bases and J lost 3, with 11 bases in between. Germline V gene data show CDR1 as SGHRS and CDR2 as YFSETQ. There are 15 residues in the CDR3. CDR3 nucleotide sequence: TGCGCCAGCAGCTTGGACAGGGCGGCTACAGATACGCAGTATTTT. Translated: CASSLDRAATDTQYF.

The rearrangement links TRBV11-2 to TRBJ2-1, with D uncertain. Per germline, CDR1 SGHAT and CDR2 FQNNGV. This CDR3 contains 14 residues. Trimming removed 0 bases at V and 3 bases at J, with 6 bases between. This CDR3 is CASSLDLRYNEQFF. CDR3 sequence (DNA): TGTGCCAGCAGCTTAGATCTACGCTACAATGAGCAGTTCTTC.

This clone was counted a single time. The chain recombines TRBV7-6 with TRBJ2-2, with 8 bases that match TRBD1. Looked up from germline, CDR1 is SGHVS and CDR2 is FNYEAQ. The J segment lost 2 bases and the V segment lost 0 bases, leaving 2 bases of the junction unmatched. The CDR3 consists of 16 residues. The CDR3 region has the DNA TGTGCCAGCAGCTTAGCGGCAGGGGGCAACACCGGGGAGCTGTTTTTT. It is translated as CASSLAAGGNTGELFF.

The chain uses TRBV7-8 and TRBJ1-5; TRBD1 matches at 7 bases. The germline CDR1 and CDR2 sequences are SGHVS and FQNEAQ. With V trimmed by 4 bases and J by 3 bases, 3 bases remained unmatched. The CDR3 has 14 residues. In nucleotides, the CDR3 is TGTGCCAGCAGCTCTGACAGGGCCAATCAGCCCCAGCATTTT. Translating gives CASSSDRANQPQHF.

The V gene is TRBV4-1, the J gene TRBJ1-3; maybe TRBD1 (6 bases). Germline V gene sequence: CDR1 MGHRA, CDR2 YSYEKL. The CDR3 spans 15 residues. V lost 3 bases to trimming and J lost 4 bases, with 13 bases between them. The CDR3 coding sequence is TGCGCCAGCAGCCAGCCCACAGGGCTCGGAAACACCATATATTTT. It codes for CASSQPTGLGNTIYF.

The chain joins TRBV7-2 to TRBJ1-5, with 7 positions matching TRBD1. Germline V gene lookup returns CDR1 SGHTA and CDR2 FQGNSA. The CDR3 loop spans 15 amino acids. The ends lost 1 base at V and 3 bases at J; junction bases unmatched: 3. The CDR3 region is CASSLDRGPNQPQHF. CDR3 coding DNA: TGTGCCAGCAGCTTAGACAGGGGCCCCAATCAGCCCCAGCATTTT.

The chain uses TRBV18 and TRBJ2-2, with D perhaps TRBD2 (6 bases). Deletions cut 5 bases from V and 6 bases from J, with 13 bases between. The CDR3 has 14 amino acids. CDR1 is KGHSH and CDR2 is LQKENI in the germline V gene. CDR3 loop: CASSSGTPPGELFF. CDR3 nucleotide sequence: TGTGCCAGCTCATCCGGGACTCCACCCGGGGAGCTGTTTTTT.

This chain links TRBV27 with TRBJ1-5; D ambiguous. Trimming cost V 6 bases and J 0 bases, with 9 bases left between them. Germline V gene sequence: CDR1 MNHEY, CDR2 SMNVEV (reference sequence). The CDR3 loop spans 14 amino acids. The CDR3 here is CASRGPFSNQPQHF. The DNA of the CDR3 is TGTGCCAGCAGGGGCCCGTTTAGCAATCAGCCCCAGCATTTT.

The chain recombines TRBV4-1 with TRBJ2-7, with D perhaps TRBD1 (5 bases). The CDR3 totals 15 residues. Trimming stripped 2 bases from V and 7 bases from J, with 18 bases between. Germline CDR1 reads MGHRA; CDR2 reads YSYEKL. Written as DNA, the CDR3 is TGCGCCAGCAGCCAAATGGGGTTAGGGGCTGGAGAGCAGTACTTC. This sequence encodes CASSQMGLGAGEQYF.

CDR3 sequence (DNA): TGTGCCAGCAGCCAAGGGGGGACTACGAGGAAAGGCTACACCTTC. This gives the protein CASSQGGTTRKGYTF. The chain uses TRBV4-2 and TRBJ1-2, with D possibly TRBD1 on 5 matching bases. V dropped 1 base and J dropped 8 bases, with 17 bases sitting between them. This CDR3 is built from 15 residues. Per the germline V gene, CDR1 is LGHNA and CDR2 is YNFKEQ.

In this sample, this clone turned up a few times. The genes are TRBV14 and TRBJ2-7; D is undetermined. CDR1 and CDR2 (germline): SGHDN, FVKESK. Trimming cost V 0 bases and J 12 bases, with 15 bases left between them. The CDR3 length is 13 residues. CDR3 nucleotide sequence: TGTGCCAGCAGCCAAGAAAATCCCGGCGGAGCGTACTTC. Residues: CASSQENPGGAYF.

The J gene is TRBJ2-7, the V gene TRBV19; TRBD1 agrees at 9 bases. Losses at the gene ends were 6 bases for V and 4 bases for J; bases not matched to a gene: 4. CDR3 length: 13 amino acids. Germline assignment: CDR1 LNHDA and CDR2 SQIVND (reference sequence). The CDR3 loop is CASSPGTGYEQYF. CDR3 nucleotides: TGTGCCAGTAGCCCCGGGACAGGGTACGAGCAGTACTTC.

The chain has TRBV11-2 and TRBJ2-5; 10 bases agree with TRBD1. The J call may be mistaken, given a closer DNA end match to TRBJ2-7. Germline V gives CDR1 SGHAT, CDR2 FQNNGV. This CDR3 spans 16 amino acids. In DNA, the CDR3 is TGTGCCAGCAGCTTAGTTTTAGGACAGGGGGCCTACGAGCAGTACTTC. Translating it yields CASSLVLGQGAYEQYF.

This clone has only a few counts. V usage is TRBV10-3 and J usage is TRBJ2-1, with 7 bases that match TRBD2. There are 16 residues in the CDR3. The germline V gene encodes CDR1 ENHRY and CDR2 SYGVKD. The V gene end was trimmed by 3 bases and the J gene end by 7 bases; junction bases not matched to a gene: 12. CDR3 in DNA: TGTGCCATCAGTGATGCCGGGGGGACTGTAAGGAATGAGCAGTTCTTC. Its translation is CAISDAGGTVRNEQFF.

Only one count was recorded for this clone. This chain uses TRBV5-5 with TRBJ2-2; D gene uncertain. CDR1 and CDR2 (germline): SGHKS, YYEKEE (reference sequence). This CDR3 comprises 14 residues. The ends were cut back, 7 bases at V and 4 bases at J, with 14 bases in the middle. DNA of the CDR3: TGTGCCAGCGCAAACTACATTGGCACCGGGGAGCTGTTTTTT. Translated: CASANYIGTGELFF.

The V and J genes are TRBV9 and TRBJ1-1; TRBD1 might be the D (5 bases). CDR3 size: 15 residues. CDR1 and CDR2 from the germline V gene are SGDLS and YYNGEE. The germline V and J ends were trimmed by 4 bases and 3 bases, with 16 bases remaining between them. The CDR3: CASSPRSRADTEAFF. The DNA of the CDR3 is TGTGCCAGCAGCCCTAGAAGCAGGGCGGACACTGAAGCTTTCTTT.

The rearrangement uses TRBV4-2 and TRBJ2-2, with 8 bases identical to TRBD1. Germline V gene lookup returns CDR1 LGHNA and CDR2 YNFKEQ. The length of the CDR3 is 16 residues. V lost 1 base to trimming and J lost 2 bases; unmatched junction nucleotides: 3. CDR3 region: CASSQATGGNTGELFF. The DNA for the CDR3 is TGTGCCAGCAGCCAAGCAACAGGGGGAAACACCGGGGAGCTGTTTTTT.

This clone was observed a few times. The V call is TRBV6-1, the J call TRBJ1-4; D perhaps matches TRBD1 (5 bases). V lost 8 bases and J lost 8, with 15 bases in between. Germline assignment: CDR1 MNHNS and CDR2 SASEGT. The CDR3 length is 13 residues. DNA for the CDR3: TGTGCCAGCGGGGCCCAAGGAAGGGAAAAACTGTTTTTT. Amino acids: CASGAQGREKLFF.